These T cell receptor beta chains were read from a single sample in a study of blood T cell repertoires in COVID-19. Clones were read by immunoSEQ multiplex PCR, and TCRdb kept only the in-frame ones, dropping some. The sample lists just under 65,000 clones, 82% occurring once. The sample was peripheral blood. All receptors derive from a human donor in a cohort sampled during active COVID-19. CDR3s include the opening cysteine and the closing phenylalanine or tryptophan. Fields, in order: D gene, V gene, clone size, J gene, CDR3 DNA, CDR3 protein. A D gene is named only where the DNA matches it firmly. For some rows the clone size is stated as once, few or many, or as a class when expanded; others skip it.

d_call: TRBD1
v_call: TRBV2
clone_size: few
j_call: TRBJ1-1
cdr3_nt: TGTGCCAGCAACGACAGGGGGGCGAGGACTGAAGCTTTCTTT
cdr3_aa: CASNDRGARTEAFF

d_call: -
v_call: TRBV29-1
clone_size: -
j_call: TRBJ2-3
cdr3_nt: TGCAGCGTTGAACAGGGGTCAGATACGCAGTATTTT
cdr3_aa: CSVEQGSDTQYF

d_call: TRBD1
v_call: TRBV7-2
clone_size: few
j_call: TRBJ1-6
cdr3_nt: TGTGCCAGCAGCTTGCAGGGGGCTAATTCACCCCTCCACTTT
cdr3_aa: CASSLQGANSPLHF

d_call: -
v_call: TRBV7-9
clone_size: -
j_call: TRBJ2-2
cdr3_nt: TGTGCCAGCAGCTTCGGCGCAACAGGACGGACCGGGGAGCTGTTTTTT
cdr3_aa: CASSFGATGRTGELFF

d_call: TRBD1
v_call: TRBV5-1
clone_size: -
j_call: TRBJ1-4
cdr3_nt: TGCGCCAGCGGCGAACAGGGGACTCCGAATGAAAAACTGTTTTTT
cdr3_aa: CASGEQGTPNEKLFF

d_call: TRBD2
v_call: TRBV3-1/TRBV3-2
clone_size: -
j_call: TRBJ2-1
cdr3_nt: TGTGCCAGCAGCCCGACTAGCGGGGGGGCGGGTGAGCAGTTCTTC
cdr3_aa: CASSPTSGGAGEQFF

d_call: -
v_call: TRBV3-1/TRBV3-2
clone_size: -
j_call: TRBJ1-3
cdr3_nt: TGTGCCAGCAGCCAACGGGGCACCATATATTTT
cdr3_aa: CASSQRGTIYF

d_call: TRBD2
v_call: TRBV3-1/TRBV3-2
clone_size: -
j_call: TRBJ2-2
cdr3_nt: TGTGCCAGCAGCCAAGATCAATTTAGCGGGGGCTACGGGGAGCTGTTTTTT
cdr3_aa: CASSQDQFSGGYGELFF

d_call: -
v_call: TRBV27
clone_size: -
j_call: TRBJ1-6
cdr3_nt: TGTGCCAGCGGTCGGGTGGGTAACTCCTATAATTCACCCCTCCACTTT
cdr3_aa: CASGRVGNSYNSPLHF

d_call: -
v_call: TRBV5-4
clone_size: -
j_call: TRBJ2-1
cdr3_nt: TGTGCCAGCAACAGGGCTGCAGTGCGGGCTAGCTCCTACAATGAGCAGTTCTTC
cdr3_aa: CASNRAAVRASSYNEQFF

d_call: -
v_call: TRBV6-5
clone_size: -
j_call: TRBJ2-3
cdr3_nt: TGTGCCAGCAGTAAACAGCATAGCACAGATACGCAGTATTTT
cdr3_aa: CASSKQHSTDTQYF

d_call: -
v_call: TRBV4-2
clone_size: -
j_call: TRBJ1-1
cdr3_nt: TGTGCCAGCAGCCGTGAGTTCGGGAACACTGAAGCTTTCTTT
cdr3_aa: CASSREFGNTEAFF

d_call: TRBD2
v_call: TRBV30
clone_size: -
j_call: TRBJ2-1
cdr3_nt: TGTGCCTGGAATCCCGGCGGGGGGAGGTCCTACAATGAGCAGTTCTTC
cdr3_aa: CAWNPGGGRSYNEQFF

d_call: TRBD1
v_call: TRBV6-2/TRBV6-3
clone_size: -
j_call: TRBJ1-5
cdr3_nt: TGTGCCAGCAGTACCCACAGGGGGCCCCAGCATTTT
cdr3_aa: CASSTHRGPQHF

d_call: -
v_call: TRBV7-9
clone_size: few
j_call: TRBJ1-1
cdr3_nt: TGTGCCAGCAGCTCAGGAGGTACTGAAGCTTTCTTT
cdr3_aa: CASSSGGTEAFF

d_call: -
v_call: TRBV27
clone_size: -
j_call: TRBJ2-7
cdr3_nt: TGTGCCAGCAGTTTATCTCCGGGATACTCCTACGAGCAGTACTTC
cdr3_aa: CASSLSPGYSYEQYF

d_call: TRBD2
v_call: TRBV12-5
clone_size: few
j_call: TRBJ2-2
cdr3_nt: TGTGCTAGTGGACCCGGGACTAGCCCCGGGGAGCTGTTTTTT
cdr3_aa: CASGPGTSPGELFF

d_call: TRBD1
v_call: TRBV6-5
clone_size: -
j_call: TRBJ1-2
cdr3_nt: TGTGCCAGCAGTTACCGGGACAGGGGACTCTATGGCTACACCTTC
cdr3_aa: CASSYRDRGLYGYTF

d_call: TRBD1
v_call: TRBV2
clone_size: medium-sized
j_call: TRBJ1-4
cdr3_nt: TGTGCCAGCAGTGGGGACAGGGGTAGTGGTGAAAAACTGTTTTTT
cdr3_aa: CASSGDRGSGEKLFF

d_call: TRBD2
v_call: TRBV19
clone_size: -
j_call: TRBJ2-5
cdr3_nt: TGTGCCAGTAGACCCCTGGGAGGGGAGGAGACCCAGTACTTC
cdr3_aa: CASRPLGGEETQYF

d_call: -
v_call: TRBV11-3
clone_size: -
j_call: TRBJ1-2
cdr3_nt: TGTGCCAGCAGTCTCGGCAGGGGAAATGGCTACACCTTC
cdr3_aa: CASSLGRGNGYTF

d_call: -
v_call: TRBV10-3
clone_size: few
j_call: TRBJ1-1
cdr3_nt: TGTGCCATCAGTGATGGCAGGGTGGGAGCTTTCTTT
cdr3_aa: CAISDGRVGAFF

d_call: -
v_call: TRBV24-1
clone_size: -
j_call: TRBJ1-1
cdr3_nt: TGTGCCACCAGTGATTCTTCAGGTAAGGACACTGAAGCTTTCTTT
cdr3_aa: CATSDSSGKDTEAFF

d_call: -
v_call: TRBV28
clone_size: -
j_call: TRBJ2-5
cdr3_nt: TGTGCCAGCACCCTTGATCCCGGGGTCCAAGAGACCCAGTACTTC
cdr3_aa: CASTLDPGVQETQYF

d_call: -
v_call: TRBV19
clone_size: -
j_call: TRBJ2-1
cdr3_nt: TGTGCCAGCGGGCGACCAGGGGTTGAGCAGTTCTTC
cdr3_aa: CASGRPGVEQFF

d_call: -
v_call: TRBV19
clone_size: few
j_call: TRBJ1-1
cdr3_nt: TGTGCCAGTAGTTTCAACTCGAACACTGAAGCTTTCTTT
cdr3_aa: CASSFNSNTEAFF

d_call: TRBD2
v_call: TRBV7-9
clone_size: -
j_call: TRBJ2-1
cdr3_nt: TGTGCCAGCAGCTACCCCAGGACCGGGGGGTTGAATGAGCAGTTCTTC
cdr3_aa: CASSYPRTGGLNEQFF

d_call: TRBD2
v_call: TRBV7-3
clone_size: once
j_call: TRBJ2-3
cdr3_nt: TGTGCCAGCAGCCTCGGACTAGCGGGAATCACAGATACGCAGTATTTT
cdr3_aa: CASSLGLAGITDTQYF

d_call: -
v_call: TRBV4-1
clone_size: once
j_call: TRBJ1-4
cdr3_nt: TGCGCCAGCAGCCAAGCGGTGGAGGGGGAAAAACTGTTTTTT
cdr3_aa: CASSQAVEGEKLFF

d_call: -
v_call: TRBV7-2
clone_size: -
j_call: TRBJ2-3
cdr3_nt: TGTGCCAGCAGCTTAATCGGGGATACGCAGTATTTT
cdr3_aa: CASSLIGDTQYF

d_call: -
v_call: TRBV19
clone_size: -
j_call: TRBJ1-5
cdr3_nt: TGTGCCAGTAGTATGCGGTTGAATAGCAATCAGCCCCAGCATTTT
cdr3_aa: CASSMRLNSNQPQHF

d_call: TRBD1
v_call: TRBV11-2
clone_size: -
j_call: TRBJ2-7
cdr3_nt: TGTGCCAGCAGCTTAGTACAGGGGTCCTACGAGCAGTACTTC
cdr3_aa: CASSLVQGSYEQYF

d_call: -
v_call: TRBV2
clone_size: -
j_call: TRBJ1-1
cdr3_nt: TGTGCCAGCAGTCAGGGGCCTGAAGCTTTCTTT
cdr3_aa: CASSQGPEAFF

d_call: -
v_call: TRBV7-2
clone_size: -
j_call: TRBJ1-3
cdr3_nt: TGTGCCAGCAGCGGCGGTGGGGGCTCCTGGGGTGGAAACACCATATATTTT
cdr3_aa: CASSGGGGSWGGNTIYF

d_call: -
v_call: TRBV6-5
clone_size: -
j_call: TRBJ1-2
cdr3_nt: TGTGCCAGCAGTCCCCAGGGAGGCGGCTACACCTTC
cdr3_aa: CASSPQGGGYTF

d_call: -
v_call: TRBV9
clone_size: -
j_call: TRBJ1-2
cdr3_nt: TGTGCCAGCAGCCCCCTCGGGGCTGCGGAGGGGAGCTACACCTTC
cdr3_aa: CASSPLGAAEGSYTF

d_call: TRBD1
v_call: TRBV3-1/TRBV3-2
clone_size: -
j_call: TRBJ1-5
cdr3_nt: TGTGCCAGCAGCCCAGGTGGACAGGGTATGGGCCAGCCCCAGCATTTT
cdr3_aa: CASSPGGQGMGQPQHF

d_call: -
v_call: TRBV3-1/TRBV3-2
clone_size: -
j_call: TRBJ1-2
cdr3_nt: TGTGCCAGCAGCCCGACTGAGAACTATGGCTACACCTTC
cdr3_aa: CASSPTENYGYTF

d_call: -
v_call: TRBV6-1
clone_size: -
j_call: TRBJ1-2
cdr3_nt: TGTGCCAGCAGTGAATATAGGGGGAACTATGGCTACACCTTC
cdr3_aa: CASSEYRGNYGYTF

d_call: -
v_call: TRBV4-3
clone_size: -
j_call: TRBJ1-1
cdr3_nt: TGCGCCAGCAGCCAAGCCCCGTCTAGAGCCACTGAAGCTTTCTTT
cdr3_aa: CASSQAPSRATEAFF

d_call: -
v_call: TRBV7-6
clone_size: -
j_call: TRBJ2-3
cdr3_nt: TGTGCCAGCAGCTTAGGGGGGGTAGCCACAGATACGCAGTATTTT
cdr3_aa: CASSLGGVATDTQYF

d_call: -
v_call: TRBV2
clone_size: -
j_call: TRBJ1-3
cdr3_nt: TGTGCCAGCAGTAAAAACGGGATCCTAACAGGAAACACCATATATTTT
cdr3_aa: CASSKNGILTGNTIYF

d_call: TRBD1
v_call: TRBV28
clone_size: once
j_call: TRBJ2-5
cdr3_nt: TGTGCCAGCAGTTTAGTTCGCACGACAGGGCTGTGGGAGACCCAGTACTTC
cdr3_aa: CASSLVRTTGLWETQYF

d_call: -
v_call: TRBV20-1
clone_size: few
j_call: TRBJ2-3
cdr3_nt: TGCAGTGCTAGTGGCGGGGCCAGCACAGATACGCAGTATTTT
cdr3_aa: CSASGGASTDTQYF

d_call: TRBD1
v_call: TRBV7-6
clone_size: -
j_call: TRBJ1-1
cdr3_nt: TGTGCCAGCAGCTTAGAGTCAGGGGGCATGAACACTGAAGCTTTCTTT
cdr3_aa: CASSLESGGMNTEAFF